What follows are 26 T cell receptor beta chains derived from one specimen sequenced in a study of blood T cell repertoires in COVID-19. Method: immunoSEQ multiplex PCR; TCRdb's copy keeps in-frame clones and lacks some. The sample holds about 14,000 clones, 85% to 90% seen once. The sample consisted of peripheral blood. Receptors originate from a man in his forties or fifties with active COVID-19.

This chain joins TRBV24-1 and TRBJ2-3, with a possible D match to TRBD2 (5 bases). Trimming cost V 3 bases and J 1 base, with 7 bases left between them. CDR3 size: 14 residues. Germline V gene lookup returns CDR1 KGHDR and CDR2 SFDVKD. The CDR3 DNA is TGTGCCACCAGTGATCCGAGGGGCACAGATACGCAGTATTTT. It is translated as CATSDPRGTDTQYF.

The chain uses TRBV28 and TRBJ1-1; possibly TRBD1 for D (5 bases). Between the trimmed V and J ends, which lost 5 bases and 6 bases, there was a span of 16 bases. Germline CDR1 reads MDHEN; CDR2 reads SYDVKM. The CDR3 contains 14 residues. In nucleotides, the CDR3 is TGTGCCAGCAGTAGCCCACCGTGGGGCTCTGAAGCTTTCTTT. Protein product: CASSSPPWGSEAFF.

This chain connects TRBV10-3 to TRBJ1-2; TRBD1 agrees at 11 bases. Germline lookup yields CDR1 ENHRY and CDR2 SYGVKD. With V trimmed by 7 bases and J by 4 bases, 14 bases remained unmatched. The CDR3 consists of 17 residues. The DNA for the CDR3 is TGTGCCATCAACTCGGACAGGGGGCGTACCGGGGGCTATGGCTACACCTTC. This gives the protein CAINSDRGRTGGYGYTF.

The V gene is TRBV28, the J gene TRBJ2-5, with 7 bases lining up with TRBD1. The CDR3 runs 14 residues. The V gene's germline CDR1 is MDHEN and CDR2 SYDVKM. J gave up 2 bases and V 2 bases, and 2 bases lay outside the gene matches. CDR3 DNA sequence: TGTGCCAGCAGTTTACGGGGACAGCAAGAGACCCAGTACTTC. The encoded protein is CASSLRGQQETQYF.

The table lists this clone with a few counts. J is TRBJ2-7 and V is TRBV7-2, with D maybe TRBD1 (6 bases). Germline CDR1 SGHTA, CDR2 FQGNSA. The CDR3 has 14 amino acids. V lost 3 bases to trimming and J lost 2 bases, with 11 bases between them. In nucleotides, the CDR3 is TGTGCCAGCAGCTTGGTGGCAGGGGCCTACGAGCAGTACTTC. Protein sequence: CASSLVAGAYEQYF.

CDR3 coding DNA: TGTGCCAGCAGTTTCGGACAGAGAGACTACGAGCAGTACTTC. This translates into CASSFGQRDYEQYF. This rearrangement joins TRBV27 to TRBJ2-7; TRBD1 might be the D (6 bases). The CDR3 is made up of 14 amino acids. CDR1 is MNHEY and CDR2 is SMNVEV in the germline V gene (reference sequence). Trimming cost V 3 bases and J 3 bases, with 12 bases left between them.

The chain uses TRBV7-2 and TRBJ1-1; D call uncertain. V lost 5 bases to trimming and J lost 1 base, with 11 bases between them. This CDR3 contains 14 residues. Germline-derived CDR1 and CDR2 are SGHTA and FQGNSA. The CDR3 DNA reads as TGTGCCAGCAGCCCCGACCCAGGGAACACTGAAGCTTTCTTT. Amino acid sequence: CASSPDPGNTEAFF.

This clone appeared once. CDR3 nucleotides: TGTGCCAGTAGTATAGGGACAGAAGTTAGATATGGCTACACCTTC. Encoded protein: CASSIGTEVRYGYTF. The chain recombines TRBV19 with TRBJ1-2, with a possible D match to TRBD1 (6 bases). CDR3 length: 15 residues. CDR1 LNHDA and CDR2 SQIVND come from the germline V gene (reference sequence). V was clipped by 1 base and J by 5 bases, with 14 bases between them.

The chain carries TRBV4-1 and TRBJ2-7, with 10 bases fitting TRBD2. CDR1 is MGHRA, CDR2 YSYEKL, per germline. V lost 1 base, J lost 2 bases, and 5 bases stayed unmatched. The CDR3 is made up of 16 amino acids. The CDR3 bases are TGCGCCAGCAGCCAAGTTATAGCGGGAGGCACCTACGAGCAGTACTTC. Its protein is CASSQVIAGGTYEQYF.

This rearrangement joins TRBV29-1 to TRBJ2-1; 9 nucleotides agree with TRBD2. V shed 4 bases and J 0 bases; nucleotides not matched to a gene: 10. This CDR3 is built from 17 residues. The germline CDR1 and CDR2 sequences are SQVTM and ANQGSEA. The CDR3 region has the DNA TGCAGCGTTGTTTGGCTAGCGGGGTTCAGCTCCTACAATGAGCAGTTCTTC. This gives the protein CSVVWLAGFSSYNEQFF.

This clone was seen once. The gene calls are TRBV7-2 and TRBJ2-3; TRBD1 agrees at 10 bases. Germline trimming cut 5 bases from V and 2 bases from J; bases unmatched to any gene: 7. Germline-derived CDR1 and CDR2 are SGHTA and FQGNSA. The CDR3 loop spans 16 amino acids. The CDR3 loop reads CASSVVGTGATDTQYF. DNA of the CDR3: TGTGCCAGCAGCGTTGTTGGGACAGGGGCCACAGATACGCAGTATTTT.

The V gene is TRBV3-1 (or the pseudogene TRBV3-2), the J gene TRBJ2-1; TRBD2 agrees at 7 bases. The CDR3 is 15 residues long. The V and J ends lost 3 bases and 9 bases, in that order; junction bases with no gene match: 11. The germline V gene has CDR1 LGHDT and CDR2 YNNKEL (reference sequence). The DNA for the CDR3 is TGTGCCAGCAGCCATACCGGACTAGTCAGGAGTGAGCAGTTCTTC. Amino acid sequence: CASSHTGLVRSEQFF.

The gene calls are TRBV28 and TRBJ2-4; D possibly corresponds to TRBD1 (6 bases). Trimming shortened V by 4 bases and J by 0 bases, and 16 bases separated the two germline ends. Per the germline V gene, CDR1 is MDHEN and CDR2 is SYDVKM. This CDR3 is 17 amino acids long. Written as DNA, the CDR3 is TGTGCCAGCAGTTCAACCCAGGGGCCCCTAGCCAAAAACATTCAGTACTTC. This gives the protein CASSSTQGPLAKNIQYF.

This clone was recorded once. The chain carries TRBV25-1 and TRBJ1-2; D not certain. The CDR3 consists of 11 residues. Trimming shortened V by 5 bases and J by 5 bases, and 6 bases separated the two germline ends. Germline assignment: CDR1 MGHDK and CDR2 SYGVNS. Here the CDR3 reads CASSFNYGYTF. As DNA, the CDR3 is TGTGCCAGCAGTTTTAATTATGGCTACACCTTC.

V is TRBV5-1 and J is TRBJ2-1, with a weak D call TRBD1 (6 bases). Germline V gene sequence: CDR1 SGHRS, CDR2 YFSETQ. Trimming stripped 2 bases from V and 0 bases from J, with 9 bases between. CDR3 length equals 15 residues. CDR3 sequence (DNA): TGCGCCAGCAGCTTAGGACAGAGCTCCTACAATGAGCAGTTCTTC. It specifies CASSLGQSSYNEQFF.

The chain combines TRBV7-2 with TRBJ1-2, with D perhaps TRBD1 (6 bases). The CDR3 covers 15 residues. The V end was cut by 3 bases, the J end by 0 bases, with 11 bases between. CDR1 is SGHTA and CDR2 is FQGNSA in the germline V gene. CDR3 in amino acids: CASSFTRGTNYGYTF. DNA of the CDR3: TGTGCCAGCAGCTTTACCAGGGGAACTAACTATGGCTACACCTTC.

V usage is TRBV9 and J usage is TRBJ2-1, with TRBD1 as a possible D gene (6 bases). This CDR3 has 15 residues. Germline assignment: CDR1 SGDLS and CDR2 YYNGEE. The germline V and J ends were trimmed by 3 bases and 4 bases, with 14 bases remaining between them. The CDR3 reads CASSGRGNKYNEQFF. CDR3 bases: TGTGCCAGCAGCGGTAGGGGGAATAAGTACAATGAGCAGTTCTTC. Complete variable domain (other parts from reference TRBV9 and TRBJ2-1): DSGVTQTPKHLITATGQRVTLRCSPRSGDLSVYWYQQSLDQGLQFLIQYYNGEERAKGNILERFSAQQFPDLHSELNLSSLELGDSALYFCASSGRGNKYNEQFFGPGTRLTVL.

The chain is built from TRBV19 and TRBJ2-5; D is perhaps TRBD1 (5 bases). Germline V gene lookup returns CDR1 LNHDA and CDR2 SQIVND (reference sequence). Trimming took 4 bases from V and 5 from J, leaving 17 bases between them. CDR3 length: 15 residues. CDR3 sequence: CASSKDRGHRETQYF. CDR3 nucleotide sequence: TGTGCCAGTAGTAAAGACAGAGGCCATCGGGAGACCCAGTACTTC.

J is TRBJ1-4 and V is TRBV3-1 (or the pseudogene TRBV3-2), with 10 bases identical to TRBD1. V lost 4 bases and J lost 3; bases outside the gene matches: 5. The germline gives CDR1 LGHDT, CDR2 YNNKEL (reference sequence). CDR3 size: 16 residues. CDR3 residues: CASSLRTGGPNEKLFF. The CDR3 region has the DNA TGTGCCAGCAGCCTACGGACAGGGGGACCTAATGAAAAACTGTTTTTT.

The CDR3 sequence: CASSPPSAGVYSEKLFF. The CDR3 coding sequence is TGTGCCAGCAGCCCTCCTTCAGCGGGGGTTTATAGTGAAAAACTGTTTTTT. The chain links TRBV25-1 to TRBJ1-4, with a weak D call TRBD1 (5 bases). The germline gives CDR1 MGHDK, CDR2 SYGVNS. The V end was cut by 6 bases, the J end by 7 bases, with 24 bases between. The CDR3 sequence is 17 residues long.

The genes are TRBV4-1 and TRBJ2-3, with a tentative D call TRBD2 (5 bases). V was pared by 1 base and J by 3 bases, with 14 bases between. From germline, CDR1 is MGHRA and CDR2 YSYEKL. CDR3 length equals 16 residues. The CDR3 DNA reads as TGCGCCAGCAGCCAAGGAGGGATTCCGGGGACAGATACGCAGTATTTT. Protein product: CASSQGGIPGTDTQYF.

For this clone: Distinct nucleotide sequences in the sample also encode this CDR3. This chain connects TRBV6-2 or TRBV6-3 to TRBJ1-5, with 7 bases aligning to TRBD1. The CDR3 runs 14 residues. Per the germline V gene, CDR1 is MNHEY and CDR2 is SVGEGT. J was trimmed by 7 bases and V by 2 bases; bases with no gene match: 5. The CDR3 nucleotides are TGTGCCAGCAGTTACCTACAGGGGCTGCAGCCCCAGCATTTT. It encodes CASSYLQGLQPQHF.

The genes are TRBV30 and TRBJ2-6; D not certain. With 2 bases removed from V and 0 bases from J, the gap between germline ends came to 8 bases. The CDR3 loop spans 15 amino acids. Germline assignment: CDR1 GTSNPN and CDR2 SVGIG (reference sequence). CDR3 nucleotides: TGTGCCTGGAGTCGACTGGCCTCTGGGGCCAACGTCCTGACTTTC. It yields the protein CAWSRLASGANVLTF.

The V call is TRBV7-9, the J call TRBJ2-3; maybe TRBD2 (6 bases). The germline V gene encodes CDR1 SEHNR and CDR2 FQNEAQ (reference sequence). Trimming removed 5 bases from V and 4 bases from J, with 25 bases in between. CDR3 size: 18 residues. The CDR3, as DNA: TGTGCCAGCAGCAGCCCCCTAGTGGGCGGGAAGGAGGCAGATACGCAGTATTTT. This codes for CASSSPLVGGKEADTQYF. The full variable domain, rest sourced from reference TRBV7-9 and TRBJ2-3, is DTGVSQNPRHKITKRGQNVTFRCDPISEHNRLYWYRQTLGQGPEFLTYFQNEAQLEKSRLLSDRFSAERPKGSFSTLEIQRTEQGDSAMYLCASSSPLVGGKEADTQYFGPGTRLTVL.

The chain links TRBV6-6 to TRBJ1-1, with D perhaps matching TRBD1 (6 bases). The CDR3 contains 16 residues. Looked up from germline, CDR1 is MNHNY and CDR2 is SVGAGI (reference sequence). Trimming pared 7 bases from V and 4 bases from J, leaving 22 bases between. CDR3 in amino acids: CASIRRGGHEGTEAFF. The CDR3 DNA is TGTGCCAGCATCCGGAGGGGGGGGCATGAGGGCACTGAAGCTTTCTTT.

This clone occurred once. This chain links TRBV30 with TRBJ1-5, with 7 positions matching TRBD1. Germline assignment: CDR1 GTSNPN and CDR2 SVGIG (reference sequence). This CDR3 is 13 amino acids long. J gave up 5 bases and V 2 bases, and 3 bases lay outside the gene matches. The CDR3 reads CAWSITGDQPQHF. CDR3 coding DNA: TGTGCCTGGAGTATTACAGGGGATCAGCCCCAGCATTTT.